A single sample is the source of the 14 T cell receptor beta chains below, sequenced in a study of cytomegalovirus exposure and HLA in healthy donors. The PCR ran on 60 Vbeta and 13 Jbeta primers. Sequenced by immunoSEQ multiplex PCR; TCRdb stores in-frame clones only, minus some. The sample carries about 140,000 clones, about 80% recorded once. Input material: PBMCs. All receptors derive from a man aged 25-45 years in good health and CMV-seronegative.

The genes are TRBV28 and TRBJ1-2; TRBD1 might be the D (5 bases). CDR1 and CDR2 from the germline V gene are MDHEN and SYDVKM. The V gene lost 3 bases and the J gene lost 0 bases, with 11 bases spanning the gap. This CDR3 region has 15 residues. The CDR3: CASSFSDIANYGYTF. The CDR3 region has the DNA TGTGCCAGCAGTTTCTCGGACATAGCTAACTATGGCTACACCTTC.

J is TRBJ1-6 and V is TRBV6-1, with TRBD1 matching 7 bases. Germline CDR1 is MNHNS and CDR2 is SASEGT. After removal of 7 bases from V and 4 bases from J, the junction contained 7 bases not matched to a gene. The length of the CDR3 is 15 residues. DNA of the CDR3: TGTGCCAGCACTCTAGGGGACAGTTATAATTCACCCCTCCACTTT. It specifies CASTLGDSYNSPLHF.

The chain has TRBV9 and TRBJ2-1; TRBD1 matches at 11 bases. The CDR3 sequence is 15 residues long. Trimming at V came to 0 bases and at J to 6 bases, leaving 2 bases not matched to a gene. The germline gives CDR1 SGDLS, CDR2 YYNGEE. CDR3 DNA sequence: TGTGCCAGCAGCGTAGAGGGACAGGGGGGCAATGAGCAGTTCTTC. Protein product: CASSVEGQGGNEQFF.

With respect to this clone: Sequence at one end of the junction differs from germline and may be a read error. The chain couples TRBV6-4 to TRBJ1-1; D not certain. CDR1 and CDR2 from the germline V gene are MRHNA and SNTAGT. The CDR3 consists of 13 residues. CDR3 coding DNA: TGTGCCAGCAGCCGGACGGGGAACACTGGAGCTTTCTTT. This encodes CASSRTGNTGAFF.

The chain joins TRBV5-8 to TRBJ2-1; TRBD1 aligns across 10 bases. The CDR3 is 15 residues long. The germline V gene has CDR1 SGHTS and CDR2 YDEGEE. Germline trimming cut 4 bases from V and 6 bases from J; bases unmatched to any gene: 7. CDR3 bases: TGTGCCAGCAGCAAACCGGGACAGGGGCCCAATGAGCAGTTCTTC. Protein product: CASSKPGQGPNEQFF.

The chain couples TRBV28 to TRBJ1-1; a possible D gene is TRBD1 (6 bases). CDR3 size: 16 residues. V lost 5 bases and J lost 1, with 17 bases in between. Germline values: CDR1 MDHEN, CDR2 SYDVKM. Here the CDR3 reads CASSLDLWGRNTEAFF. The CDR3 DNA sequence: TGTGCCAGCAGTCTGGACTTGTGGGGGCGGAACACTGAAGCTTTCTTT.

This chain connects TRBV4-1 to TRBJ2-7; D may be TRBD1 (8 bases). Per the germline V gene, CDR1 is MGHRA and CDR2 is YSYEKL. The germline V and J ends were trimmed by 3 bases and 3 bases, with 18 bases remaining between them. This CDR3 contains 16 residues. DNA for the CDR3: TGCGCCAGCAGCCAGGCTAGGGGGGGACAGGTCTACGAGCAGTACTTC. Residues: CASSQARGGQVYEQYF.

There are a few counts of this clone. The J gene is TRBJ2-1, the V gene TRBV6-5; perhaps TRBD2 as D (6 bases). Trimming pared 0 bases from V and 10 bases from J, leaving 16 bases between. This CDR3 has 15 residues. Per germline, CDR1 MNHEY and CDR2 SVGAGI. Here the CDR3 DNA reads TGTGCCAGCAGTTACTCAGGGACGGGACTCCGCGAGCAGTTCTTC. It specifies CASSYSGTGLREQFF.

The chain combines TRBV5-1 with TRBJ2-1; perhaps TRBD2 as D (6 bases). CDR3 length: 14 residues. The germline gives CDR1 SGHRS, CDR2 YFSETQ. V dropped 4 bases and J dropped 9 bases, with 17 bases sitting between them. CDR3 amino acids: CASSTGGGIREQFF. The DNA for the CDR3 is TGCGCCAGCAGCACGGGTGGGGGGATCCGTGAGCAGTTCTTC.

A few counts support this clone. A read error may account for a junction end that differs from germline. The V and J genes are TRBV7-7 and TRBJ1-5; D is unresolved. This CDR3 has 14 residues. Germline CDR1 is SSHAT and CDR2 is FNYEAQ (reference sequence). Here the CDR3 DNA reads TGTGCTAGCAGCCCGAGCGGAACCAATCAGCCCCAGCATTTT. Amino acid sequence: CASSPSGTNQPQHF.

The chain has TRBV27 and TRBJ2-1; TRBD1 matches 10 bases. This CDR3 region has 13 residues. Per germline, CDR1 MNHEY and CDR2 SMNVEV (reference sequence). V was clipped by 8 bases and J by 4 bases; unmatched bases: 2. The CDR3 reads CASRDRGYNEQFF. CDR3 DNA: TGTGCCAGCCGGGACAGGGGATACAATGAGCAGTTCTTC.

With regard to this clone: The junction departs from germline at one end; a sequencing error may be responsible. The chain couples TRBV28 to TRBJ2-6; possibly TRBD1 for D (6 bases). Germline V gene lookup returns CDR1 MDHEN and CDR2 SYDVKM. The CDR3 is 16 residues long. The CDR3 region is CANSSTGSSGANVLTF. The CDR3 nucleotides are TGTGCCAACAGTTCCACAGGGAGCTCTGGGGCCAACGTCCTGACTTTC. Combining the CDR3 with reference TRBV28 and TRBJ2-6 gives the whole variable domain DVKVTQSSRYLVKRTGEKVFLECVQDMDHENMFWYRQDPGLGLRLIYFSYDVKMKEKGDIPEGYSVSREKKERFSLILESASTNQTSMYLCANSSTGSSGANVLTFGAGSRLTVL.

The sample holds a few counts of this clone. The chain has TRBV23-1 and TRBJ2-6; 10 bases are a match to TRBD1. TRBV23-1 is designated an ORF whose function remains uncertain. Trimming removed 3 bases from V and 3 bases from J; junction bases left unmatched: 5. The CDR3 totals 17 residues. CDR3 sequence (DNA): TGCGCCAGCAGTCAGCGACAGGGGGCACTTGGGGCCAACGTCCTGACTTTC. It specifies CASSQRQGALGANVLTF.

The chain employs TRBV9 and TRBJ2-2; D ambiguous. The CDR3 is 13 amino acids. V gave up 0 bases and J gave up 8 bases, with 8 bases separating them. Germline V lookup: CDR1 SGDLS, CDR2 YYNGEE. CDR3 bases: TGTGCCAGCAGCGTAGACTGGGCTGGGGAGCTGTTTTTT. It yields the protein CASSVDWAGELFF. The full variable domain, its missing parts supplied by reference TRBV9 and TRBJ2-2, is DSGVTQTPKHLITATGQRVTLRCSPRSGDLSVYWYQQSLDQGLQFLIQYYNGEERAKGNILERFSAQQFPDLHSELNLSSLELGDSALYFCASSVDWAGELFFGEGSRLTVL.